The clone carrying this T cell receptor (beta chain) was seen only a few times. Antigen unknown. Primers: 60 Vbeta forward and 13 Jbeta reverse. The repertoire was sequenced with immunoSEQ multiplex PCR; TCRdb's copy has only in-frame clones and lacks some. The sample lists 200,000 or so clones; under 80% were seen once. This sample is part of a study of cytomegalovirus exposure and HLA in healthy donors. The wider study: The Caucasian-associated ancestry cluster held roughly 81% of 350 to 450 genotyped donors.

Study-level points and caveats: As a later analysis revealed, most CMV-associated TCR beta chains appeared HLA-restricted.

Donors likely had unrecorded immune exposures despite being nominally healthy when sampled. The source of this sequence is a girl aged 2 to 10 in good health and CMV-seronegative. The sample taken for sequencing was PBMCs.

CDR3 coding DNA: TGTGCCAGCAGCCCCACGGGGGCTGAAGCTTTCTTT. Encoded protein: CASSPTGAEAFF. This sequence joins TRBV7-6 and TRBJ1-1; TRBD1 is a possible D gene (5 bases). Germline CDR1 reads SGHVS; CDR2 reads FNYEAQ. V was shortened by 5 bases and J by 6 bases, with 10 bases between the two germline ends. CDR3 length: 12 residues.